The rows below give T cell receptor beta chains drawn from one sample of a study of shared clonotypes between healthy human individuals. Here immunoSEQ multiplex PCR was the method, and the copy in TCRdb shows in-frame clones only, minus some. The data show roughly 700,000 clones, around 67% seen once. Sample: memory CD4+ T cells sorted from blood. These receptors all come from a woman in her twenties or thirties in good health. Both conserved end residues are part of each CDR3. D genes are given only for firm matches. Size is stated for part of the rows, as once, few or many counts, or as a class when the clone is expanded.

size | J | D | V | CDR3 | DNA
. | TRBJ2-1 | . | TRBV11-2 | CASSLLPPRGRGKNEQFF | TGTGCCAGCAGTTTACTCCCCCCCCGGGGGCGCGGAAAGAATGAGCAGTTCTTC
. | TRBJ2-5 | TRBD2 | TRBV6-5 | CASSKGLAGRETQYF | TGTGCCAGCAGCAAGGGACTAGCGGGACGAGAGACCCAGTACTTC
. | TRBJ1-4 | TRBD1 | TRBV2 | CASSTQGAGNEKLFF | TGTGCCAGCAGTACCCAGGGGGCGGGAAATGAAAAACTGTTTTTT
. | TRBJ1-3 | . | TRBV28 | CASRPLEAVLLGNTIYF | TGTGCCAGCAGACCATTGGAGGCAGTCCTGCTCGGAAACACCATATATTTT
many | TRBJ2-2 | TRBD1 | TRBV6-1 | CASRPDRGNTGELFF | TGTGCCAGCAGACCGGACAGGGGAAACACCGGGGAGCTGTTTTTT
. | TRBJ2-6 | . | TRBV19 | CASSFQRSGANVLTF | TGTGCCAGTAGCTTTCAACGGTCTGGGGCCAACGTCCTGACTTTC
. | TRBJ1-3 | . | TRBV11-3 | CASSPGLNSGNTIYF | TGTGCCAGCAGCCCAGGACTAAACTCTGGAAACACCATATATTTT
. | TRBJ2-7 | . | TRBV14 | CASSRGNSYEQYF | TGTGCCAGCAGCCGCGGGAACTCGTACGAGCAGTACTTC
. | TRBJ2-3 | . | TRBV5-8 | CASSMWSTDTQYF | TGTGCCAGCAGCATGTGGTCGACAGATACGCAGTATTTT
. | TRBJ2-5 | TRBD2 | TRBV6-4 | CASSESSSGQETQYF | TGTGCCAGCAGTGAAAGTTCTAGCGGCCAAGAGACCCAGTACTTC
. | TRBJ2-3 | TRBD2 | TRBV5-1 | CATRREGLLTTQYF | TGCGCCACCCGGCGGGAGGGCCTCTTGACTACGCAGTATTTT
. | TRBJ1-5 | TRBD1 | TRBV6-1 | CASSGQGGQPQHF | TGTGCCAGCAGTGGACAGGGAGGCCAGCCCCAGCATTTT
. | TRBJ1-1 | . | TRBV2 | CASKSQGIAEAFF | TGTGCCAGCAAAAGCCAGGGTATCGCTGAAGCTTTCTTT
once | TRBJ2-1 | TRBD1 | TRBV2 | CASSDRGQGRNEQFF | TGTGCCAGCAGTGACAGGGGACAGGGAAGGAATGAGCAGTTCTTC
. | TRBJ2-7 | . | TRBV21-1 | CASRPEVHVLDEQYF | TGTGCCAGTAGGCCCGAAGTACACGTGTTAGACGAGCAGTACTTC
. | TRBJ1-2 | . | TRBV11-1 | CASSLAAQGSGGYTF | TGTGCCAGCAGCTTAGCGGCGCAGGGAAGCGGTGGCTACACCTTC